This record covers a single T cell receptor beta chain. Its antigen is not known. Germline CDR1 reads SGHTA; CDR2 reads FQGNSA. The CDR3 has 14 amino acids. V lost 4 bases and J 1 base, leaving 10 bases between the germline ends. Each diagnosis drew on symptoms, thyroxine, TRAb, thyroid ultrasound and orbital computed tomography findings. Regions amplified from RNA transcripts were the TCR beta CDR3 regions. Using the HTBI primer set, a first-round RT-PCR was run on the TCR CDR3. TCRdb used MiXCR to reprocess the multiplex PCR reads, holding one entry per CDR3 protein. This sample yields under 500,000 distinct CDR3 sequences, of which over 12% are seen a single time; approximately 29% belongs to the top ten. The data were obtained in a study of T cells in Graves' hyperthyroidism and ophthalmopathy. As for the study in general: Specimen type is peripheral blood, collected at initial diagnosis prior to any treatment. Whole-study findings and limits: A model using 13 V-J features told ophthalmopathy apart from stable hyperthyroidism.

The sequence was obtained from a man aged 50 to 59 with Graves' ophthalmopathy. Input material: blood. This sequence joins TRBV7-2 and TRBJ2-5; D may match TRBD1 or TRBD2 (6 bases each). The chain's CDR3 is CASSSRGLQETQYF. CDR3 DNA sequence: TGTGCCAGCAGCTCCCGGGGGCTCCAAGAGACCCAGTACTTC.